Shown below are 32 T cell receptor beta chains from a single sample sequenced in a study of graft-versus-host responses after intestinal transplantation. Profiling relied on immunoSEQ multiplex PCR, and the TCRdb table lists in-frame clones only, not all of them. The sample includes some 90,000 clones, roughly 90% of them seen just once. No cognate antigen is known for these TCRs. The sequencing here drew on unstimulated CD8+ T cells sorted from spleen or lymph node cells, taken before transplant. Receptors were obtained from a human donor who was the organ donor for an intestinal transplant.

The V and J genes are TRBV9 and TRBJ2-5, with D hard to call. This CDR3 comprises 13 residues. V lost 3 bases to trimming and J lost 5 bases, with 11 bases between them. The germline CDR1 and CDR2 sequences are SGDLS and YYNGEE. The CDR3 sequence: CASSDPFGETQYF. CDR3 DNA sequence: TGTGCCAGCAGCGATCCCTTCGGGGAGACCCAGTACTTC.

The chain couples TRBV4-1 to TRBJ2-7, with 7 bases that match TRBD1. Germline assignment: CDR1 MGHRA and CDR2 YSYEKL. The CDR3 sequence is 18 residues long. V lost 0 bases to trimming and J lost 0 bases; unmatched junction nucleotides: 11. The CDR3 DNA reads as TGCGCCAGCAGCCAAGATCCCCACGGACAGGCAGCCTCCTACGAGCAGTACTTC. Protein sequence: CASSQDPHGQAASYEQYF.

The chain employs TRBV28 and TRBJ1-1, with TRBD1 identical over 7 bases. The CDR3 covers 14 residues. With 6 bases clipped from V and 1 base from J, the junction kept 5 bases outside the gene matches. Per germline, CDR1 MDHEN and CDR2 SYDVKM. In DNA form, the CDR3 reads TGTGCCAGCAGAAGCGGACAGGAGAACACTGAAGCTTTCTTT. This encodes CASRSGQENTEAFF.

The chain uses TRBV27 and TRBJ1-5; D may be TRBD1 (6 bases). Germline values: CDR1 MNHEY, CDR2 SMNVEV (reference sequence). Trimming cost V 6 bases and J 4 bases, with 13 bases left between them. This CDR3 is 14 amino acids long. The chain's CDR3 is CASSQGNGNQPQHF. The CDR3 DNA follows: TGTGCCAGCAGCCAGGGGAATGGGAATCAGCCCCAGCATTTT.

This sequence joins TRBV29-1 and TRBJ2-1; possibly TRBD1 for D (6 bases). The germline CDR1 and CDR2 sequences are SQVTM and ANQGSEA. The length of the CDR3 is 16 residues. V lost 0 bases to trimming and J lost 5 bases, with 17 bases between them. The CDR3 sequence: CSVEDIPGQSDNEQFF. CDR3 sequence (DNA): TGCAGCGTTGAAGACATTCCGGGACAAAGCGACAATGAGCAGTTCTTC.

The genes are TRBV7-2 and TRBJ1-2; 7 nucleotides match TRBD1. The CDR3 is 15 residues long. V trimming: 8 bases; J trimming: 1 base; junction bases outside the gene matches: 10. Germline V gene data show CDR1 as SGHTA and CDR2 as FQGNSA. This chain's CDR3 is CASPDRGQNNYGYTF. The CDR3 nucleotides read TGTGCCAGCCCCGACCGGGGACAGAATAACTATGGCTACACCTTC.

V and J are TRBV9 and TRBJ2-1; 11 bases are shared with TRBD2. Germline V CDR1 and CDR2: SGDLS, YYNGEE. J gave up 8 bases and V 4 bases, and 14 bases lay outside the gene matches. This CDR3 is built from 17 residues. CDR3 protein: CASSQTLSGGAGDEQFF. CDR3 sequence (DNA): TGTGCCAGCAGCCAAACGCTTAGCGGGGGGGCCGGGGATGAGCAGTTCTTC. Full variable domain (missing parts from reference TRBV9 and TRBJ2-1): DSGVTQTPKHLITATGQRVTLRCSPRSGDLSVYWYQQSLDQGLQFLIQYYNGEERAKGNILERFSAQQFPDLHSELNLSSLELGDSALYFCASSQTLSGGAGDEQFFGPGTRLTVL.

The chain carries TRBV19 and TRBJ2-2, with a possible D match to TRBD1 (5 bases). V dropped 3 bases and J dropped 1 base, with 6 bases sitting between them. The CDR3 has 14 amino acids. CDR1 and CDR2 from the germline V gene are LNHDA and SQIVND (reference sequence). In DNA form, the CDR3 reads TGTGCCAGTAGTATGGACAAGAACACCGGGGAGCTGTTTTTT. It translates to CASSMDKNTGELFF.

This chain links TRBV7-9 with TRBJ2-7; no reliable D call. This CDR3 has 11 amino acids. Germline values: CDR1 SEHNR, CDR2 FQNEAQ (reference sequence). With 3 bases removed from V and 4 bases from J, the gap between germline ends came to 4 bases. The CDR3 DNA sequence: TGTGCCAGCAGCTTTAATTACGAGCAGTACTTC. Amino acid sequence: CASSFNYEQYF. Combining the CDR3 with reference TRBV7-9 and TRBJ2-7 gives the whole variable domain DTGVSQNPRHKITKRGQNVTFRCDPISEHNRLYWYRQTLGQGPEFLTYFQNEAQLEKSRLLSDRFSAERPKGSFSTLEIQRTEQGDSAMYLCASSFNYEQYFGPGTRLTVT.

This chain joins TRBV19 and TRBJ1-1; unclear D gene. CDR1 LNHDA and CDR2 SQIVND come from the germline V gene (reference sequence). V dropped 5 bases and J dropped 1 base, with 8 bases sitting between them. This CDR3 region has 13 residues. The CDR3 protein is CASSDAGNTEAFF. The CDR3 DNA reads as TGTGCCAGTAGTGACGCAGGGAACACTGAAGCTTTCTTT.

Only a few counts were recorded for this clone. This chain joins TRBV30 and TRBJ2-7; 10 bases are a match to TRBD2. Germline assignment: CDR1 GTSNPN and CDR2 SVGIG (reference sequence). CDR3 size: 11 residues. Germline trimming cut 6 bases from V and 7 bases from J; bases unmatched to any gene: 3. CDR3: CACLAGEEQYF. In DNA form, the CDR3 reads TGTGCCTGTCTAGCGGGGGAGGAGCAGTACTTC.

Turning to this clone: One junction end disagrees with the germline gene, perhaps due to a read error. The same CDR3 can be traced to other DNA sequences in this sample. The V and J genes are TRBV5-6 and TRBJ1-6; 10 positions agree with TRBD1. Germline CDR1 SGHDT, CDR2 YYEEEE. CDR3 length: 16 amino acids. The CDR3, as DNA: TGTGCCAGCAGATCCGGGACAGGGGCCTATAATTCACCCCTTCACTTT. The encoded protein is CASRSGTGAYNSPLHF.

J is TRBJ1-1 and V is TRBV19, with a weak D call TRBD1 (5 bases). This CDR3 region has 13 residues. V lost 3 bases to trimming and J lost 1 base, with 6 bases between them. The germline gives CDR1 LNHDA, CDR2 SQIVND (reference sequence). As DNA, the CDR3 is TGTGCCAGTAGTATTACAGGGAACACTGAAGCTTTCTTT. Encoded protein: CASSITGNTEAFF.

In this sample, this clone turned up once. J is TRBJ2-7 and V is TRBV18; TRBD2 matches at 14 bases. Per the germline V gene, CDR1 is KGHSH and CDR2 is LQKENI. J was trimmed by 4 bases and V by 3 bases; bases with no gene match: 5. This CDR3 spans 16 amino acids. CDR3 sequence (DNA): TGTGCCAGCTCACCGGGACTAGCGGGAGCTAATTACGAGCAGTACTTC. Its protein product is CASSPGLAGANYEQYF.

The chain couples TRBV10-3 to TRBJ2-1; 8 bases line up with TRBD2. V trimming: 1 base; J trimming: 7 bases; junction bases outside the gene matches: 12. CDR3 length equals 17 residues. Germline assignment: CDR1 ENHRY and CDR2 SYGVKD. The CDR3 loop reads CAISEFLRGGRENEQFF. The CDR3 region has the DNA TGTGCCATCAGTGAGTTCCTACGGGGGGGCCGGGAGAATGAGCAGTTCTTC.

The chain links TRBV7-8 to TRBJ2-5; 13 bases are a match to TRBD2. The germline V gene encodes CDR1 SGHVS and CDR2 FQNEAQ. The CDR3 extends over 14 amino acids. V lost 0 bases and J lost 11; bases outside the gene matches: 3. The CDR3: CASSLAGLAGEQYF. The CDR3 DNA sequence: TGTGCCAGCAGCTTAGCAGGACTAGCGGGGGAGCAGTACTTC.

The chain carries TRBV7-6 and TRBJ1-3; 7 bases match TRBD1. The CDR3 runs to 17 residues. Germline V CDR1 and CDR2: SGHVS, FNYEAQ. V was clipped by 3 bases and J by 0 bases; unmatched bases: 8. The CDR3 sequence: CASSFRTGQSSGNTIYF. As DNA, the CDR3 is TGTGCCAGCAGCTTCCGGACAGGCCAGAGCTCTGGAAACACCATATATTTT. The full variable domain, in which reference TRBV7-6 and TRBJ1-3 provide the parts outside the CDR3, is GAGVSQSPRYKVTKRGQDVALRCDPISGHVSLYWYRQALGQGPEFLTYFNYEAQQDKSGLPNDRFSAERPEGSISTLTIQRTEQRDSAMYRCASSFRTGQSSGNTIYFGEGSWLTVV.

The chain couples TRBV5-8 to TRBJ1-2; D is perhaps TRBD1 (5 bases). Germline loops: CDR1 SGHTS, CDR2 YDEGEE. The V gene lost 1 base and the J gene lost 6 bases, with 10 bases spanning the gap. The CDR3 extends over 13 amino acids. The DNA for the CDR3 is TGTGCCAGCAGCTTGCCAGGGATCCATGGCTACACCTTC. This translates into CASSLPGIHGYTF.

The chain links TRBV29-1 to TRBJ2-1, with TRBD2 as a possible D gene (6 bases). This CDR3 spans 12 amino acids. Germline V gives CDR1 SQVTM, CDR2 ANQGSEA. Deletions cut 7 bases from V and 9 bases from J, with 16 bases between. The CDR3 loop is CSALTEGGEQFF. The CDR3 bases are TGCAGCGCCCTCACCGAGGGAGGTGAGCAGTTCTTC.

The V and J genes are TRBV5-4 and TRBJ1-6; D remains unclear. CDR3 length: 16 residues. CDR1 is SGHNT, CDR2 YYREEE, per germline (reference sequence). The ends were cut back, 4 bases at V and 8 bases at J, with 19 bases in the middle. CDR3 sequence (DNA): TGTGCCAGCAGCCAATTCATCGGGGTTTTCGATTCACCCCTCCACTTT. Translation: CASSQFIGVFDSPLHF. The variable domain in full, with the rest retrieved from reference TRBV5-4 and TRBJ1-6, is ETGVTQSPTHLIKTRGQQVTLRCSSQSGHNTVSWYQQALGQGPQFIFQYYREEENGRGNFPPRFSGLQFPNYSSELNVNALELDDSALYLCASSQFIGVFDSPLHFGNGTRLTVT.

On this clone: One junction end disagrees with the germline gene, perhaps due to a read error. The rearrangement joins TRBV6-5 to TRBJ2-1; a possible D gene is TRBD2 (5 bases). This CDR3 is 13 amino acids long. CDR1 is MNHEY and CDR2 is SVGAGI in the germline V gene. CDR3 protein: CASSYSRANEQFF. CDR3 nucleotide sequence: TGTGCCAGCAGTTACTCGAGGGCAAATGAGCAATTCTTC.

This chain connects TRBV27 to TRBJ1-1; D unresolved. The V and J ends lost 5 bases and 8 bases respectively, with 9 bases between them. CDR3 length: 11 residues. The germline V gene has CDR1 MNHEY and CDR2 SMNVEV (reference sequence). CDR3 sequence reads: CASSDTSEAFF. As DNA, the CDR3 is TGTGCCAGCAGTGACACCTCGGAAGCTTTCTTT.

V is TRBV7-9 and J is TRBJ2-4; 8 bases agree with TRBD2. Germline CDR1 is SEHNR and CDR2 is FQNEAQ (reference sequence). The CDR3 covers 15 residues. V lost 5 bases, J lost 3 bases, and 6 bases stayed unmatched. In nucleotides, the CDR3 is TGTGCCAGCAGCGGGACGGGAGGGGGCAAAAACATTCAGTACTTC. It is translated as CASSGTGGGKNIQYF.

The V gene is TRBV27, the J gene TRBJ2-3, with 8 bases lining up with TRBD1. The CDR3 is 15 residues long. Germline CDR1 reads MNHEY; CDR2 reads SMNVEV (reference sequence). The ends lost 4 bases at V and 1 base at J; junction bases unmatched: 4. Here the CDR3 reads CASSSSTGGTDTQYF. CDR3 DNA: TGTGCCAGCAGTTCCTCGACAGGGGGCACAGATACGCAGTATTTT.

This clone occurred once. The CDR3 DNA reads as TGTGCCAGCAGTGAAAGGGACAGGTCGGTCAATGAGCAGTTCTTC. It codes for CASSERDRSVNEQFF. V and J are TRBV2 and TRBJ2-1, with TRBD1 matching 8 bases. Trimming took 2 bases from V and 6 from J; bases not matched to a gene: 6. This CDR3 has 15 residues. Germline V gene lookup returns CDR1 SNHLY and CDR2 FYNNEI.

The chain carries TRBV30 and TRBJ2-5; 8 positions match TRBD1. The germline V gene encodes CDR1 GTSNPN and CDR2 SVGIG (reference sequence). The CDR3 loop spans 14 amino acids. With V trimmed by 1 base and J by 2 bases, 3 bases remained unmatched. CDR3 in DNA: TGTGCCTGGAGTGGGACAGGGAATCAAGAGACCCAGTACTTC. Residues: CAWSGTGNQETQYF.

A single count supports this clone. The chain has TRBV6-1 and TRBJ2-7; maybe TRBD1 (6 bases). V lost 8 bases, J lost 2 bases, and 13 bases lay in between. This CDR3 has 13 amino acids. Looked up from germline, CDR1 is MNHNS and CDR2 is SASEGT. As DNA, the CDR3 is TGTGCCAGCGACCCTACAGGGCCCTACGAGCAGTACTTC. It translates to CASDPTGPYEQYF.

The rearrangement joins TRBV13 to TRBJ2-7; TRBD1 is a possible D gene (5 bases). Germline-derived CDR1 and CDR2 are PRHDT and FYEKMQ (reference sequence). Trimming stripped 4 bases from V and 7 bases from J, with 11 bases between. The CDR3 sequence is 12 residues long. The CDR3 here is CASSSAGKEQYF. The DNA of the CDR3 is TGTGCCAGCAGCTCCGCAGGGAAAGAGCAGTACTTC.

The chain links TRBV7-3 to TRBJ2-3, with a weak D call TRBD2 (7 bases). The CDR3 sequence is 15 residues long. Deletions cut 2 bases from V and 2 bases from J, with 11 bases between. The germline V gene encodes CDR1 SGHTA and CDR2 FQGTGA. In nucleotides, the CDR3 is TGTGCCAGCAGCTTAGGGGCGGGGGCCACAGATACGCAGTATTTT. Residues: CASSLGAGATDTQYF. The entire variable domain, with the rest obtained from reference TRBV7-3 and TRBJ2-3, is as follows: GAGVSQTPSNKVTEKGKYVELRCDPISGHTALYWYRQSLGQGPEFLIYFQGTGAADDSGLPNDRFFAVRPEGSVSTLKIQRTERGDSAVYLCASSLGAGATDTQYFGPGTRLTVL.

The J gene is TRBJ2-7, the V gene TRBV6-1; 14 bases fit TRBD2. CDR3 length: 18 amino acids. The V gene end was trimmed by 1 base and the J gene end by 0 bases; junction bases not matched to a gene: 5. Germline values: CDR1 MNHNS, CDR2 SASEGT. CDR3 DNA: TGTGCCAGCAGTGAAGGGGGACTAGCGGGGGCCCGCTCCTACGAGCAGTACTTC. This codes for CASSEGGLAGARSYEQYF.

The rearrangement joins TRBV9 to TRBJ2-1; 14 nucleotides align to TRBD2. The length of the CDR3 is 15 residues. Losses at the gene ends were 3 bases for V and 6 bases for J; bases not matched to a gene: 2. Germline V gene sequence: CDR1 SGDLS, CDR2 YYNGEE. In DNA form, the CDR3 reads TGTGCCAGCAGCGCCGGGACTAGCGGGGGCAATGAGCAGTTCTTC. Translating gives CASSAGTSGGNEQFF.

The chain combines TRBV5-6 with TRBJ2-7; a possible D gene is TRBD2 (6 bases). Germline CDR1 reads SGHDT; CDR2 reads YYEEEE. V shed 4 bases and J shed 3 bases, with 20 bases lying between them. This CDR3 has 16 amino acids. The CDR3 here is CASSGGTEPPIYEQYF. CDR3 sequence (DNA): TGTGCCAGCAGCGGCGGGACGGAACCCCCCATCTACGAGCAGTACTTC.